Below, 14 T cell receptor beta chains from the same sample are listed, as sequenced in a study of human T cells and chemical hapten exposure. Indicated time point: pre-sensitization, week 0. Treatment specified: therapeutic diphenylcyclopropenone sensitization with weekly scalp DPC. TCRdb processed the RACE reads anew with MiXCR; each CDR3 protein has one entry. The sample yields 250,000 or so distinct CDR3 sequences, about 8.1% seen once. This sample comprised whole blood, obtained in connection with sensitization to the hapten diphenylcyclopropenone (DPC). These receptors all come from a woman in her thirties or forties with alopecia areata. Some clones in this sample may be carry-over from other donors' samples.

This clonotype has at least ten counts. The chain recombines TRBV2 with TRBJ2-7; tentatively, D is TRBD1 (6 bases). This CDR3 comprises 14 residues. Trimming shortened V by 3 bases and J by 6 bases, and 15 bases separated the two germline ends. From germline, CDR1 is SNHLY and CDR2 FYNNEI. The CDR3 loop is CASSDSRTGPEQYF. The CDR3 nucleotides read TGTGCCAGCAGTGACTCGAGAACAGGGCCCGAGCAGTACTTC.

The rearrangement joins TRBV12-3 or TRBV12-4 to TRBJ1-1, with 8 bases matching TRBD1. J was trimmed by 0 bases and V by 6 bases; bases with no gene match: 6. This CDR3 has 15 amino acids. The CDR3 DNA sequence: TGTGCCAGCAGCTCCCAGGGGGCGGTGAACACTGAAGCTTTCTTT. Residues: CASSSQGAVNTEAFF.

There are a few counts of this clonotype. CDR3 in DNA: TGTGCCAGCAGCGTAGGCGGGCACCCACAAGAGACCCAGTACTTC. Translating it yields CASSVGGHPQETQYF. This sequence joins TRBV9 and TRBJ2-5; the D gene is possibly TRBD2 (5 bases). Germline loops: CDR1 SGDLS, CDR2 YYNGEE. Trimming removed 0 bases at V and 2 bases at J, with 11 bases between. The CDR3 runs to 15 residues.

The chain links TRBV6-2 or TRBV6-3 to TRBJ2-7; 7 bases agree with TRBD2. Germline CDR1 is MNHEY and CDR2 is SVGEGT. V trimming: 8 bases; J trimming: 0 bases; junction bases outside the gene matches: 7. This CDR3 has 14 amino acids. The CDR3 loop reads CASGEGLTSYEQYF. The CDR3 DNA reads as TGTGCCAGCGGGGAGGGGTTAACCTCCTACGAGCAGTACTTC.

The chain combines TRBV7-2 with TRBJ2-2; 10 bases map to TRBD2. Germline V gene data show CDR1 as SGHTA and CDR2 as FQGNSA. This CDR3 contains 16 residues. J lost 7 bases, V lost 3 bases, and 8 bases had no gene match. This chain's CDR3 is CASSFVGTSAFGELFF. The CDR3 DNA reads TGTGCCAGCAGCTTTGTAGGGACTAGCGCTTTCGGGGAGCTGTTTTTT.

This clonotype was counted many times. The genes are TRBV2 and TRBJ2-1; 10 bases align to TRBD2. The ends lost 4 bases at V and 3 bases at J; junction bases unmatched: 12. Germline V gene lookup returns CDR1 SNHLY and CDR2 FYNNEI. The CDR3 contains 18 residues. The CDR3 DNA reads TGTGCCAGCAGTGGCGGCGGGCTAGCGGGAGTAATCTACAATGAGCAGTTCTTC. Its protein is CASSGGGLAGVIYNEQFF.

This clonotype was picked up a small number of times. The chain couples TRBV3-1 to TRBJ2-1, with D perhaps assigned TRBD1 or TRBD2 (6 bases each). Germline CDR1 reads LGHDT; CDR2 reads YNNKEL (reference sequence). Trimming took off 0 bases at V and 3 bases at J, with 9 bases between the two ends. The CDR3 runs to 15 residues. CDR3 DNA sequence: TGTGCCAGCAGCCAAGATGGGGGGCGCTACAATGAGCAGTTCTTC. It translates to CASSQDGGRYNEQFF.

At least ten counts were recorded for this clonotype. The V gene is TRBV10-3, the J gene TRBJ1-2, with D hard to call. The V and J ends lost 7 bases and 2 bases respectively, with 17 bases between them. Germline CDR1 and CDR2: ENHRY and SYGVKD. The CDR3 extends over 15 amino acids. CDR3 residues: CAIKGMEAANYGYTF. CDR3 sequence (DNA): TGTGCCATCAAGGGTATGGAAGCAGCGAACTATGGCTACACCTTC.

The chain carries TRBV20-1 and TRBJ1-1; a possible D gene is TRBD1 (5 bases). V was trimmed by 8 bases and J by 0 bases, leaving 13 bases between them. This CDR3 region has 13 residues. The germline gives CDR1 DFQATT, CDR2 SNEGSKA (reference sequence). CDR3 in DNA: TGCAGTCCTACTGGGGCCATGAACACTGAAGCTTTCTTT. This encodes CSPTGAMNTEAFF.

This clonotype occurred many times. CDR3 sequence: CASSLGREGTQYF. CDR3 bases: TGTGCCAGCAGCTTAGGACGGGAGGGCACGCAGTATTTT. The J gene is TRBJ2-3, the V gene TRBV7-2; TRBD2 agrees at 8 bases. This CDR3 is built from 13 residues. Germline CDR1 and CDR2: SGHTA and FQGNSA. V lost 1 base to trimming and J lost 9 bases; unmatched junction nucleotides: 3.

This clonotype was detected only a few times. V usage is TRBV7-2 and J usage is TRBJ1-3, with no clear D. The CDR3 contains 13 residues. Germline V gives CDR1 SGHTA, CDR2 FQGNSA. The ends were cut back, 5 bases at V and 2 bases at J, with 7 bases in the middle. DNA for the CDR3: TGTGCCAGCAGCCCTTTTCCTGGAAACACCATATATTTT. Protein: CASSPFPGNTIYF.

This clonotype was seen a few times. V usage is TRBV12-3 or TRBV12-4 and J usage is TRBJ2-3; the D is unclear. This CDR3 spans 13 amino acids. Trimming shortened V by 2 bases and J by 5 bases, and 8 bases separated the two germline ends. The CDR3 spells CASSLSREDTQYF. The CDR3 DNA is TGTGCCAGCAGTTTAAGTAGGGAAGATACGCAGTATTTT.

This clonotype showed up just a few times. The CDR3 here is CASARAFEGSYEQYF. The DNA of the CDR3 is TGTGCCAGCGCCAGGGCATTCGAGGGGTCCTACGAGCAGTACTTC. The chain couples TRBV4-2 to TRBJ2-7; D is tentatively TRBD1 or TRBD2 (5 bases each). Trimming removed 8 bases from V and 1 base from J, with 18 bases in between. This CDR3 region has 15 residues. Germline assignment: CDR1 LGHNA and CDR2 YNFKEQ.

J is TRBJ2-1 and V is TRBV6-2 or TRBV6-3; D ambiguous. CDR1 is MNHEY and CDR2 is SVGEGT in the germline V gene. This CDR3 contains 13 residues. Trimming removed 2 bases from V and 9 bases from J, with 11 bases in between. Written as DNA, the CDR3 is TGTGCCAGCAGTTACCCGAGACCGGGTGAGCAGTTCTTC. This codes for CASSYPRPGEQFF.